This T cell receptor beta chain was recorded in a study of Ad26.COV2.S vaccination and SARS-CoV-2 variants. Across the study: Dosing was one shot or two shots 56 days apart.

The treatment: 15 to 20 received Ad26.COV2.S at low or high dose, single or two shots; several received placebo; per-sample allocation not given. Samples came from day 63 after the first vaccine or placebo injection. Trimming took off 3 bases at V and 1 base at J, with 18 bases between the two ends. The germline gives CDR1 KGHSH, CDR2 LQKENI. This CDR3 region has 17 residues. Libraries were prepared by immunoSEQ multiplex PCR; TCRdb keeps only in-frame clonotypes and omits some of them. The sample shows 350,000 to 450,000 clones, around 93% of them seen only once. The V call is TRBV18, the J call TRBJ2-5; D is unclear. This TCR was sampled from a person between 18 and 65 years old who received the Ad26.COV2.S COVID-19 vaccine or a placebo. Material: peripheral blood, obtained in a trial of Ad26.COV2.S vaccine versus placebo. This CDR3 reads CASSPQRASRPQETQYF. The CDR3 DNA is TGTGCCAGCTCACCTCAGCGCGCTTCAAGGCCCCAAGAGACCCAGTACTTC.